This TCR beta chain was identified during a study of T cell responses to AZD1222 COVID-19 vaccine. Here immunoSEQ multiplex PCR was the method, and the copy in TCRdb shows in-frame clones only, minus some. Of 200,000 to 300,000 clones in the sample, more than 85% were seen once. The CDR3 spans 14 residues. Per the germline V gene, CDR1 is SGHRS and CDR2 is YFSETQ. Unmatched junction bases numbered 7, after V lost 5 bases and J lost 5 bases. This clone was seen only once. This TCR derives from an adult in good health. The material was peripheral blood, obtained on day 0 of AZD1222 vaccination. This chain connects TRBV5-1 to TRBJ1-5; 7 nucleotides align to TRBD1. CDR3 sequence reads: CASRRDSSDQPQHF. The DNA of the CDR3 is TGCGCCAGCAGAAGGGACAGTTCGGATCAGCCCCAGCATTTT.